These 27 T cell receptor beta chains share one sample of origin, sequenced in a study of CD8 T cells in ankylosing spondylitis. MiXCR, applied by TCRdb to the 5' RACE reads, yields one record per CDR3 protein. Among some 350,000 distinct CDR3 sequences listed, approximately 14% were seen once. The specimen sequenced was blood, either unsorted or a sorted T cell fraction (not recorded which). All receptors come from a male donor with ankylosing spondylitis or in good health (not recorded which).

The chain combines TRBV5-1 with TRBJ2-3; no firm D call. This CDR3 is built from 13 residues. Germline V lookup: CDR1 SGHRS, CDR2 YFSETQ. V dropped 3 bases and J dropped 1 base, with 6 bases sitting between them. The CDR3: CASSSLGTDTQYF. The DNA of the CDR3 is TGCGCCAGCAGCTCCCTAGGCACAGATACGCAGTATTTT.

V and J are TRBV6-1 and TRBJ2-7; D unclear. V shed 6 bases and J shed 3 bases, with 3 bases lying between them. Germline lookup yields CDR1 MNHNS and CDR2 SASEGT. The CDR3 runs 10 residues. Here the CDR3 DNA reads TGTGCCAGCAGCAACTACGAGCAGTACTTC. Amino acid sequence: CASSNYEQYF.

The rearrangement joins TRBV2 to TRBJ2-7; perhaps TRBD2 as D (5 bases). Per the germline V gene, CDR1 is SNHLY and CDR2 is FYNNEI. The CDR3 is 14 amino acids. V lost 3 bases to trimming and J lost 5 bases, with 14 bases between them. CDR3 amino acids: CASSDLRDSHEQYF. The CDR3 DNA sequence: TGTGCCAGCAGTGACTTGAGGGATTCCCACGAGCAGTACTTC.

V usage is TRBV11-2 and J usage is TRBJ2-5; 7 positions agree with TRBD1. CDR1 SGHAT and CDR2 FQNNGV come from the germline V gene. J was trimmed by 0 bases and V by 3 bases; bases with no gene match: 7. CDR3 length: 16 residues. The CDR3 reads CASSLGPTGDQETQYF. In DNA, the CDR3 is TGTGCCAGCAGCTTGGGCCCCACAGGGGACCAAGAGACCCAGTACTTC.

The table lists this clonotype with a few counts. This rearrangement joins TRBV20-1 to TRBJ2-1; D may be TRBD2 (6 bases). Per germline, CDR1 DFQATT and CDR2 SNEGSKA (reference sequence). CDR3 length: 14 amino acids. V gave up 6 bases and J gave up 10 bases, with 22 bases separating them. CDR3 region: CSAVRPGLTTEQFF. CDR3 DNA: TGCAGTGCCGTTCGTCCGGGACTTACCACCGAGCAGTTCTTC.

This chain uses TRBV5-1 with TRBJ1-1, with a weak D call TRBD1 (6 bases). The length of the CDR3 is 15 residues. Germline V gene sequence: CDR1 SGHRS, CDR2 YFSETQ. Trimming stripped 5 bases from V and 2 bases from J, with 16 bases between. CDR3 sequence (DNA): TGCGCCAGCAGGCTTCCCGGACAGCCCAACACTGAAGCTTTCTTT. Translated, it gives CASRLPGQPNTEAFF. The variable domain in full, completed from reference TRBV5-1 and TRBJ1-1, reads KAGVTQTPRYLIKTRGQQVTLSCSPISGHRSVSWYQQTPGQGLQFLFEYFSETQRNKGNFPGRFSGRQFSNSRSEMNVSTLELGDSALYLCASRLPGQPNTEAFFGQGTRLTVV.

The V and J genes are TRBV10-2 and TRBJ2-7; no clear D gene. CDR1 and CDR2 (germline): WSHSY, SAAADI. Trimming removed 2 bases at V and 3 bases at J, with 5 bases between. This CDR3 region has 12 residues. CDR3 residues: CASSEGIYEQYF. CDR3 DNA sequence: TGCGCCAGCAGTGAGGGGATCTACGAGCAGTACTTC.

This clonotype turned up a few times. CDR3 nucleotides: TGTGCCAGCACCAATCTGGACAGGCACGAGCAGTACTTC. Translated, it gives CASTNLDRHEQYF. V is TRBV27 and J is TRBJ2-7; 7 bases are a match to TRBD1. The ends lost 7 bases at V and 5 bases at J; junction bases unmatched: 8. The CDR3 consists of 13 residues. Per germline, CDR1 MNHEY and CDR2 SMNVEV (reference sequence).

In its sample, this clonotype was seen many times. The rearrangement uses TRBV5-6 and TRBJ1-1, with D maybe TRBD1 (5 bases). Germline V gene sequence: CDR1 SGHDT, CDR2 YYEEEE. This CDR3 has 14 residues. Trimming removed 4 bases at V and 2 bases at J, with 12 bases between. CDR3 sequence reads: CASSPPRGNTEAFF. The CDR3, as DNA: TGTGCCAGCAGCCCACCAAGGGGAAACACTGAAGCTTTCTTT.

CDR3 residues: CASSPGQGASTEAFF. The CDR3 DNA reads as TGCGCCAGCAGCCCTGGACAGGGGGCGAGCACTGAAGCTTTCTTT. The chain combines TRBV5-1 with TRBJ1-1, with 11 bases that match TRBD1. This CDR3 comprises 15 residues. CDR1 and CDR2 from the germline V gene are SGHRS and YFSETQ. V lost 4 bases and J lost 4; bases outside the gene matches: 6.

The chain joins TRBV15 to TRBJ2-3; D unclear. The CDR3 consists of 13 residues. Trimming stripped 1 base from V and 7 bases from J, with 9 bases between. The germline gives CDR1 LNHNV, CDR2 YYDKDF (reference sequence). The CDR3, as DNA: TGTGCCACCAGCAGAGTCGGCACCTATACGCAGTATTTT. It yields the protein CATSRVGTYTQYF.

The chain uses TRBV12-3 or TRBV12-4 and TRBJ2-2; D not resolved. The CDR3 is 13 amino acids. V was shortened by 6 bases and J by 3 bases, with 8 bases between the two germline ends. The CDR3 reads CASRDVDTGELFF. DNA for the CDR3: TGTGCCAGCAGGGACGTCGACACCGGGGAGCTGTTTTTT.

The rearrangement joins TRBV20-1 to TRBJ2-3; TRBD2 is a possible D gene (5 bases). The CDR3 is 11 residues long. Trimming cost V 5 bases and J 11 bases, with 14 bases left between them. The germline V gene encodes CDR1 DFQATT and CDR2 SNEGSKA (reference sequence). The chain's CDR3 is CSAPGLSEQYF. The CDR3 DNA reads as TGCAGTGCTCCCGGACTTTCAGAGCAGTATTTT.

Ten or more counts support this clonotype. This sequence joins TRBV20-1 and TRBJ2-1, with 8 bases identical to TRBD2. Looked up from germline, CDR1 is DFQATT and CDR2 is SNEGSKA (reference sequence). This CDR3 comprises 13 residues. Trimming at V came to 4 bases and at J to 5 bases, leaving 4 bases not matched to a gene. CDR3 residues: CSAIGGGNNEQFF. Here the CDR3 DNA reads TGCAGTGCTATAGGCGGGGGGAACAATGAGCAGTTCTTC.

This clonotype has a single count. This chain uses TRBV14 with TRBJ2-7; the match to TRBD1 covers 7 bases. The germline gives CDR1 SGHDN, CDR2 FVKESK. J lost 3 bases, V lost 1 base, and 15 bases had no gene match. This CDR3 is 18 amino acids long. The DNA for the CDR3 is TGTGCCAGCAGCCAAGCCCCATCCGGGACAGCTTATGTCTACGAGCAGTACTTC. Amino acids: CASSQAPSGTAYVYEQYF.

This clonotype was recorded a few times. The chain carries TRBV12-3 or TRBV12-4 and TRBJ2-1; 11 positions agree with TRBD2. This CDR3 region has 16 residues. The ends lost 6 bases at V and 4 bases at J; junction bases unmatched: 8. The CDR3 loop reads CASSPTGTSGYNEQFF. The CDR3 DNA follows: TGTGCCAGCAGCCCTACCGGGACTAGCGGATACAATGAGCAGTTCTTC.

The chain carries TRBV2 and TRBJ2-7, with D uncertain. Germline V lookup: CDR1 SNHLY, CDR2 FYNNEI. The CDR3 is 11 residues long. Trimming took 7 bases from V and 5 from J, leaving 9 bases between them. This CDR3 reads CASMIPNEQYF. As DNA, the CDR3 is TGTGCCAGCATGATCCCTAACGAGCAGTACTTC. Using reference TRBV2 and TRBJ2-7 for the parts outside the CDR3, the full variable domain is EPEVTQTPSHQVTQMGQEVILRCVPISNHLYFYWYRQILGQKVEFLVSFYNNEISEKSEIFDDQFSVERPDGSNFTLKIRSTKLEDSAMYFCASMIPNEQYFGPGTRLTVT.

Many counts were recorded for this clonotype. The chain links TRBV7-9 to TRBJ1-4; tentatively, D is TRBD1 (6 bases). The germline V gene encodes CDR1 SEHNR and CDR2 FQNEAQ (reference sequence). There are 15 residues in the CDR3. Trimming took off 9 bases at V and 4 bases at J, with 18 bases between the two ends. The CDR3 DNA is TGTGCCAGTACCTTCTGGGGGGCGGATAATGAAAAACTGTTTTTT. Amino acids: CASTFWGADNEKLFF. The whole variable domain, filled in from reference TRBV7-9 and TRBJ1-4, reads DTGVSQNPRHKITKRGQNVTFRCDPISEHNRLYWYRQTLGQGPEFLTYFQNEAQLEKSRLLSDRFSAERPKGSFSTLEIQRTEQGDSAMYLCASTFWGADNEKLFFGSGTQLSVL.

This CDR3 reads CASSALGTGDTDTQYF. CDR3 coding DNA: TGTGCCAGCAGTGCCCTTGGGACAGGGGACACAGATACGCAGTATTTT. This chain joins TRBV25-1 and TRBJ2-3; 10 positions agree with TRBD1. Germline V lookup: CDR1 MGHDK, CDR2 SYGVNS. The CDR3 consists of 16 residues. V was pared by 4 bases and J by 2 bases, with 6 bases of the junction left unmatched.

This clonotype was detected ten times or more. Written as DNA, the CDR3 is TGTGCCAGCAGCCCAGGGGGCCCTAGCTCCTACAATGAGCAGTTCTTC. It yields the protein CASSPGGPSSYNEQFF. This rearrangement joins TRBV7-9 to TRBJ2-1; TRBD1 matches at 8 bases. Looked up from germline, CDR1 is SEHNR and CDR2 is FQNEAQ (reference sequence). The CDR3 runs 16 residues. With V trimmed by 5 bases and J by 0 bases, 6 bases remained unmatched.

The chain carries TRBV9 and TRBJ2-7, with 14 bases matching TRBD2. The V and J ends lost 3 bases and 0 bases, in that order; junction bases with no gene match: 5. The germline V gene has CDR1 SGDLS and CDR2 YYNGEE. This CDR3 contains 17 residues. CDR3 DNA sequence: TGTGCCAGCAGCGGGGGACTAGCGGGAGTCCCCTCCTACGAGCAGTACTTC. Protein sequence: CASSGGLAGVPSYEQYF.

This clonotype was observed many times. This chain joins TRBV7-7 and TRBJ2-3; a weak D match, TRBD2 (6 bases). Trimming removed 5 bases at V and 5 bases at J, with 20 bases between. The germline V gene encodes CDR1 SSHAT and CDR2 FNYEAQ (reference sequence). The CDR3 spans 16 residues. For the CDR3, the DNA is TGTGCCAGCAGCGTCGGTCATTCCTTGGAGGGAGATACGCAGTATTTT. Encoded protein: CASSVGHSLEGDTQYF.

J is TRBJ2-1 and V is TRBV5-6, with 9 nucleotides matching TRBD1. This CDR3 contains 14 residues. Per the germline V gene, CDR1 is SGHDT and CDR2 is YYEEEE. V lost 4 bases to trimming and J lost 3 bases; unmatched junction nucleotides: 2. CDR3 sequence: CASSAGQGYNEQFF. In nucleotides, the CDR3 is TGTGCCAGCAGCGCGGGACAGGGCTACAATGAGCAGTTCTTC. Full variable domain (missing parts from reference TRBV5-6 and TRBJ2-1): DAGVTQSPTHLIKTRGQQVTLRCSPKSGHDTVSWYQQALGQGPQFIFQYYEEEERQRGNFPDRFSGHQFPNYSSELNVNALLLGDSALYLCASSAGQGYNEQFFGPGTRLTVL.

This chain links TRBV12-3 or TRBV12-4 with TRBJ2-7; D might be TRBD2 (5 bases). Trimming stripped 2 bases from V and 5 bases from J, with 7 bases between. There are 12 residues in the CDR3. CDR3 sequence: CASSLWGDEQYF. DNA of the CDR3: TGTGCCAGCAGTTTATGGGGAGACGAGCAGTACTTC.

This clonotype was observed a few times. CDR3: CASRVDSNQPQHF. CDR3 nucleotide sequence: TGTGCCAGCAGAGTCGACAGCAATCAGCCCCAGCATTTT. This chain links TRBV2 with TRBJ1-5; no clear D gene. This CDR3 has 13 residues. V was shortened by 6 bases and J by 1 base, with 7 bases between the two germline ends. The germline gives CDR1 SNHLY, CDR2 FYNNEI. Supplemented by reference TRBV2 and TRBJ1-5, the full variable domain reads EPEVTQTPSHQVTQMGQEVILRCVPISNHLYFYWYRQILGQKVEFLVSFYNNEISEKSEIFDDQFSVERPDGSNFTLKIRSTKLEDSAMYFCASRVDSNQPQHFGDGTRLSIL.

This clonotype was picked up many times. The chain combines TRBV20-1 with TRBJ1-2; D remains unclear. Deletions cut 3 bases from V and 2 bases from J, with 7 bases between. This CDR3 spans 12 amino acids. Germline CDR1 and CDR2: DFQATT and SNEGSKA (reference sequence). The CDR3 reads CSARDLNYGYTF. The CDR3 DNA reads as TGCAGTGCTAGGGACCTAAACTATGGCTACACCTTC.

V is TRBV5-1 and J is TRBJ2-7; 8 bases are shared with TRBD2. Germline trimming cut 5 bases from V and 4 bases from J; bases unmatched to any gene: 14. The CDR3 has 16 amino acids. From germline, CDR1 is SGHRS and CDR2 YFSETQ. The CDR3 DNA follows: TGCGCCAGCAGTTCGCCTACTAGCGGAGCCTATTACGAGCAGTACTTC. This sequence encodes CASSSPTSGAYYEQYF.